The T cell receptor beta chain under discussion was sequenced for a study of T-cell reconstitution after alpha-beta-depleted transplantation in children. Study-level findings and limits: The authors attributed T-cell counts and diversity one year after transplant mostly to newly produced T cells. As was reported, about two months after transplant, alpha-beta T cells came from several hundred expanded graft clones. Recipient T cells and thymic progenitors that survived were the source of the high TCRbeta diversity seen at day 60 in some patients.

The germline V gene encodes CDR1 SQVTM and CDR2 ANQGSEA. This CDR3 comprises 15 residues. The ends were cut back, 7 bases at V and 7 bases at J, with 24 bases in the middle. To note about this clonotype: Its antigen is unknown.

This sample's TCRbeta library carried unique molecular identifier barcodes. Using its own MiXCR run on the PCR reads, TCRdb lists one record per CDR3 protein. In the table there are nearly 350,000 distinct CDR3 sequences, 15% to 20% of which are singletons. The specimen comprised PBMCs, mostly from graft donor cells, sampled 360 days after TCRalphabeta/CD19-depleted stem cell transplant. The rearrangement joins TRBV29-1 to TRBJ2-3; maybe TRBD1 (7 bases). This clonotype originated in a male patient aged 2 to 9 who had a stem cell transplant for acute lymphoblastic leukemia, so the T cells may come from the graft donor. The CDR3 loop is CSAPGGREGGNTQYF. The CDR3 DNA is TGCAGCGCCCCAGGGGGGAGAGAGGGTGGAAATACGCAGTATTTT.